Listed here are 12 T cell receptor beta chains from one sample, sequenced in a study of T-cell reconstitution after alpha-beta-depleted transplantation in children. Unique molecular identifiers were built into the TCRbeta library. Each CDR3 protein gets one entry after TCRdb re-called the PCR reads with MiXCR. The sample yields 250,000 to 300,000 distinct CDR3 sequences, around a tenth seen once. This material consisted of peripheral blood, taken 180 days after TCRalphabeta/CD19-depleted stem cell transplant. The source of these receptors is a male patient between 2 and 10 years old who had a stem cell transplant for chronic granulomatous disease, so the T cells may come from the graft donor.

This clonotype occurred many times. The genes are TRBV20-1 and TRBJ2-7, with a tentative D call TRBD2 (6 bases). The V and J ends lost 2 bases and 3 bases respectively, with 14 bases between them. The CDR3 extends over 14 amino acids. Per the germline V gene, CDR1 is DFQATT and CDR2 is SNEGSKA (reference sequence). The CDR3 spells CSARPRLELYEQYF. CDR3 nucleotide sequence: TGCAGTGCTAGACCACGACTAGAACTCTACGAGCAGTACTTC.

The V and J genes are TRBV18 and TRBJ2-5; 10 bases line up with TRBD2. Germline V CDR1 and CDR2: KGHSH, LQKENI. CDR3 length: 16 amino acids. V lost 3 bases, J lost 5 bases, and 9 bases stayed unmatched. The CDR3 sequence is CASSPGLAGVGETQYF. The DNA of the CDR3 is TGTGCCAGCTCACCTGGGCTAGCGGGAGTCGGGGAGACCCAGTACTTC. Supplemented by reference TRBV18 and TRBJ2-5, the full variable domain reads NAGVMQNPRHLVRRRGQEARLRCSPMKGHSHVYWYRQLPEEGLKFMVYLQKENIIDESGMPKERFSAEFPKEGPSILRIQQVVRGDSAAYFCASSPGLAGVGETQYFGPGTRLLVL.

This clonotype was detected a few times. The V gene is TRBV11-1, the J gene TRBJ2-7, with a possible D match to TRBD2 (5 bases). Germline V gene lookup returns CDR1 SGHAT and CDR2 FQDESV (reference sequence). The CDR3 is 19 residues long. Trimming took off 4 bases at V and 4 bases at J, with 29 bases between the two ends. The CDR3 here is CASSSPLGAPRTRAYEQYF. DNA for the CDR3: TGTGCCAGCAGCTCACCCTTGGGAGCCCCCCGGACCCGCGCTTACGAGCAGTACTTC. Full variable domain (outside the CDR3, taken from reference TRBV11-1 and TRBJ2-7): EAEVAQSPRYKITEKSQAVAFWCDPISGHATLYWYRQILGQGPELLVQFQDESVVDDSQLPKDRFSAERLKGVDSTLKIQPAELGDSAMYLCASSSPLGAPRTRAYEQYFGPGTRLTVT.

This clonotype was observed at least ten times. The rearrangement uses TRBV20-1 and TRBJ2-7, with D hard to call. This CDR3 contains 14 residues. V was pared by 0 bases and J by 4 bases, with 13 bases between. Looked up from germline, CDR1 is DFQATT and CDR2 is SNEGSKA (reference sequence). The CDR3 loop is CSARESTPLYEQYF. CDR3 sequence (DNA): TGCAGTGCTAGAGAAAGTACTCCCTTATACGAGCAGTACTTC.

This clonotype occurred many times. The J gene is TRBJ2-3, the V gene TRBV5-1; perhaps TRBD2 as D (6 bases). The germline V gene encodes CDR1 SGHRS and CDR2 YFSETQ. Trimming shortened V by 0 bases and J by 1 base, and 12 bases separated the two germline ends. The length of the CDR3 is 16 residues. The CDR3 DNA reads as TGCGCCAGCAGCTTGGCCCGGGACTGGCGCACAGATACGCAGTATTTT. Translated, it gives CASSLARDWRTDTQYF.

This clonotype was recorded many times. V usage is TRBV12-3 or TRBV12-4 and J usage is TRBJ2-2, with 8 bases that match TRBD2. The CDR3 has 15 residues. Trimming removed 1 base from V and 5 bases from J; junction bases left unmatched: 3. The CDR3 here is CASSLVAGKTGELFF. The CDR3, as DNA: TGTGCCAGCAGTTTAGTAGCGGGAAAAACCGGGGAGCTGTTTTTT.

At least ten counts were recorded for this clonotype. The CDR3 is CASSLLAGGTNEQFF. CDR3 nucleotide sequence: TGTGCCAGCAGCTTATTAGCGGGAGGAACCAATGAGCAGTTCTTC. The chain combines TRBV13 with TRBJ2-1; 10 bases are a match to TRBD2. CDR1 and CDR2 (germline): PRHDT, FYEKMQ (reference sequence). This CDR3 comprises 15 residues. With V trimmed by 2 bases and J by 6 bases, 4 bases remained unmatched.

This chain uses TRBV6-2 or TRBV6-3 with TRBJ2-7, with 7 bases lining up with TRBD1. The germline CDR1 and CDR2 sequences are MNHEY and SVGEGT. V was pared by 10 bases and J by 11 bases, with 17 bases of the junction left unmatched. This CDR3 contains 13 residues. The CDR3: CATVGGQNSVEYF. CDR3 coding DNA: TGTGCCACTGTTGGGGGACAGAACTCGGTGGAGTACTTC.

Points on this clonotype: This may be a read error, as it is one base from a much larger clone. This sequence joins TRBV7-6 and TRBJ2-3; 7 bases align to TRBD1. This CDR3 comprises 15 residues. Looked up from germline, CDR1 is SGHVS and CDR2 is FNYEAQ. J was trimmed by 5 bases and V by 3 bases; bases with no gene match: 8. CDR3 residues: CASSFYRDRRDTQYF. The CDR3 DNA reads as TGTGCCAGCAGCTTCTACCGGGACAGAAGAGATACGCAGTATTTT.

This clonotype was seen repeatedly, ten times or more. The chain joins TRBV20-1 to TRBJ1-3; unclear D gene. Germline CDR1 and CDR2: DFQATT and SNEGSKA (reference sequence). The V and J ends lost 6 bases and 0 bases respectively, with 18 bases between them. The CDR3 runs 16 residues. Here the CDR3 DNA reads TGCAGTGCACTACCCCGCAAACACGGCTCTGGAAACACCATATATTTT. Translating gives CSALPRKHGSGNTIYF.

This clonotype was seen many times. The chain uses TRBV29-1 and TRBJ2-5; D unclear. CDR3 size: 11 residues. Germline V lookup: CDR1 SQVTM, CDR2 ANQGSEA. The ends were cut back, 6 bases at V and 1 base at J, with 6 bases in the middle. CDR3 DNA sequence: TGCAGCGTCCGCTTCCAAGAGACCCAGTACTTC. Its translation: CSVRFQETQYF.

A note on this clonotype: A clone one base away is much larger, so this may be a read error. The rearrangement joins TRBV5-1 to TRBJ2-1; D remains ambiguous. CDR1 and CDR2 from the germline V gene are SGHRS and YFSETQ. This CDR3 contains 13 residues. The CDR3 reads CVSSWLEDNEQFF. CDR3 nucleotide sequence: TGCGTCAGCAGCTGGCTAGAAGACAATGAGCAGTTCTTC.